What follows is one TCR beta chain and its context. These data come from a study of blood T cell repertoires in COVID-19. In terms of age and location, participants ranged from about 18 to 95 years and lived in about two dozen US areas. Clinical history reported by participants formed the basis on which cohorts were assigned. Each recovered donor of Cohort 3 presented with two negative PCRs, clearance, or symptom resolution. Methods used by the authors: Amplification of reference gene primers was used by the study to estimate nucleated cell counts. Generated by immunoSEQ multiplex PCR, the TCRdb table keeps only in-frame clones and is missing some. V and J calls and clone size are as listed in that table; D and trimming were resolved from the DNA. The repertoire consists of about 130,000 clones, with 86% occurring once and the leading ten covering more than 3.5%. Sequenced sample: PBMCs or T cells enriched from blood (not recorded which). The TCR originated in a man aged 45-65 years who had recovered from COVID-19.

CDR3: CASSLGQTHGHEQYF. In nucleotides, the CDR3 is TGCGCCAGCAGCTTAGGACAGACCCACGGCCACGAGCAGTACTTC. The chain uses TRBV5-1 and TRBJ2-7; D perhaps matches TRBD1 (6 bases). The CDR3 is 15 amino acids. The V gene lost 2 bases and the J gene lost 5 bases, with 17 bases spanning the gap. CDR1 SGHRS and CDR2 YFSETQ come from the germline V gene.